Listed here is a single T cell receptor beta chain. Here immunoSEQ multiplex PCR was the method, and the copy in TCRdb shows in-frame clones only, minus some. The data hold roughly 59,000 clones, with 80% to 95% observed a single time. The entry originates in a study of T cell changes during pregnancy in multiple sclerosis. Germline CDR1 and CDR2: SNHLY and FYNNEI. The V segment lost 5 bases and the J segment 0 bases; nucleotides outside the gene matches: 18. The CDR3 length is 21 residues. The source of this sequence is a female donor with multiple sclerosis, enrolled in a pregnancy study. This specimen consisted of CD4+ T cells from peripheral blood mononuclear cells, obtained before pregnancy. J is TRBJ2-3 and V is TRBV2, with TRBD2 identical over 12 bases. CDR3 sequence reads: CASSFGNQGLAGNPSTDTQYF. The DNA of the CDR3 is TGTGCCAGCAGTTTCGGAAACCAGGGACTAGCGGGCAATCCGAGCACAGATACGCAGTATTTT.